The clone carrying this T cell receptor beta chain was counted only a few times. TCRdb recomputed calls from the RT-PCR reads with MiXCR, one row per CDR3 protein. The sample carries 150,000 to 200,000 distinct CDR3 sequences, approximately 30% recorded once. The data originate from a study of patients and donors after allogeneic stem cell transplantation. This TCR came from a human donor who was either an allogeneic HSCT recipient or a stem cell or donor lymphocyte infusion donor (not recorded which). It is not recorded whose cells these are; they may come from a transplant donor. Source material: blood, either unsorted or a sorted T cell fraction (not recorded which).

Written as DNA, the CDR3 is TGTGCCAGCAGTTACCAGTATACTGGAAAACTGTTTTTT. It yields the protein CASSYQYTGKLFF. The rearrangement links TRBV6-5 to TRBJ1-4; D not certain. Trimming shortened V by 2 bases and J by 10 bases, and 11 bases separated the two germline ends. This CDR3 comprises 13 residues. The germline CDR1 and CDR2 sequences are MNHEY and SVGAGI.